A single sample gave rise to the 26 T cell receptor beta chains below, sequenced in a study of immune cell composition in non-small cell lung cancer. The table came from immunoSEQ multiplex PCR; TCRdb's copy has only in-frame clones and leaves some out. The sample has about 4,900 clones; around 77% are singletons. Normal lung was taken at the farthest possible site, at least 3 cm from tumour. Specimen: non-adjacent lung tissue. Every receptor here comes from a human donor with non-small cell lung cancer.

The sample holds a few counts of this clone. This chain uses TRBV7-3 with TRBJ2-1; 8 nucleotides align to TRBD2. V lost 1 base to trimming and J lost 10 bases; unmatched junction nucleotides: 3. CDR1 and CDR2 from the germline V gene are SGHTA and FQGTGA. CDR3 size: 13 residues. The CDR3 is CASSLILAGEQFF. The CDR3, as DNA: TGTGCCAGCAGCTTAATCTTAGCGGGGGAGCAGTTCTTC.

The chain recombines TRBV6-1 with TRBJ1-3; D might be TRBD1 (6 bases). Germline lookup yields CDR1 MNHNS and CDR2 SASEGT. V was shortened by 2 bases and J by 0 bases, with 8 bases between the two germline ends. The CDR3 totals 15 residues. CDR3 in amino acids: CASSELRGSGNTIYF. The CDR3 bases are TGTGCCAGCAGTGAACTCAGGGGCTCTGGAAACACCATATATTTT.

The CDR3 coding sequence is TGCGCCAGCAGCCAAGATTTTAGGAGGACCGGGGAGCTGTTTTTT. Amino acids: CASSQDFRRTGELFF. The J gene is TRBJ2-2, the V gene TRBV4-3; D perhaps matches TRBD2 (5 bases). The V end was cut by 0 bases, the J end by 5 bases, with 10 bases between. Germline-derived CDR1 and CDR2 are LGHNA and YSLEER. This CDR3 has 15 amino acids.

The V and J genes are TRBV5-1 and TRBJ2-7; D possibly corresponds to TRBD2 (6 bases). This CDR3 has 15 residues. The germline V gene encodes CDR1 SGHRS and CDR2 YFSETQ. The V end was cut by 4 bases, the J end by 2 bases, with 16 bases between. The CDR3 here is CASSAMGLTTYEQYF. CDR3 bases: TGCGCCAGCAGCGCAATGGGACTTACTACCTACGAGCAGTACTTC.

This chain uses TRBV7-4 with TRBJ2-7, with D perhaps matching TRBD1 (5 bases). Between the trimmed V and J ends, which lost 7 bases and 3 bases, there was a span of 13 bases. The CDR3 covers 13 residues. Germline values: CDR1 SGHVT, CDR2 SQSDAQ. The CDR3 sequence is CASIQPGIYEQYF. The CDR3 nucleotides read TGTGCCAGCATCCAACCAGGGATCTACGAGCAGTACTTC. Full variable domain (rest looked up from reference TRBV7-4 and TRBJ2-7): GAGVSQSPRYKVAKRGRDVALRCDSISGHVTLYWYRQTLGQGSEVLTYSQSDAQRDKSGRPSGRFSAERPERSVSTLKIQRTEQGDSAVYLCASIQPGIYEQYFGPGTRLTVT.

This clone was detected a few times. This sequence joins TRBV5-5 and TRBJ1-4; TRBD1 agrees at 9 bases. The CDR3 is made up of 15 amino acids. The germline gives CDR1 SGHKS, CDR2 YYEKEE (reference sequence). V trimming: 5 bases; J trimming: 7 bases; junction bases outside the gene matches: 9. Here the CDR3 DNA reads TGTGCCAGCAGTCCAGGGACAGGGTGGAGTGAAAAACTGTTTTTT. Its translation is CASSPGTGWSEKLFF.

By share, this clone counts as large. This chain joins TRBV4-2 and TRBJ1-1; 8 bases line up with TRBD1. The CDR3 totals 17 residues. Germline-derived CDR1 and CDR2 are LGHNA and YNFKEQ. V was pared by 0 bases and J by 4 bases, with 10 bases of the junction left unmatched. In nucleotides, the CDR3 is TGTGCCAGCAGCCAAGACCCTTCGGCAGGGGGCGTCACTGAAGCTTTCTTT. Amino acid sequence: CASSQDPSAGGVTEAFF.

This clone was counted only a few times. This sequence joins TRBV7-6 and TRBJ2-2; no definite D call. The CDR3 sequence is 15 residues long. In germline, CDR1 is SGHVS, CDR2 FNYEAQ. Trimming stripped 2 bases from V and 5 bases from J, with 12 bases between. The CDR3 DNA follows: TGTGCCAGCAGCTTACAAACAGATCGTACCGGGGAGCTGTTTTTT. It specifies CASSLQTDRTGELFF.

This chain connects TRBV9 to TRBJ1-5; D ambiguous. Trimming took 0 bases from V and 4 from J, leaving 8 bases between them. The CDR3 runs to 14 residues. In germline, CDR1 is SGDLS, CDR2 YYNGEE. CDR3 DNA sequence: TGTGCCAGCAGCGTAGGTGAGCGTAATCAGCCCCAGCATTTT. As protein: CASSVGERNQPQHF.

The CDR3 bases are TGTGCCAGCAGTCGCTGGACAGGGGCCGAGAGCTCCTACGAGCAGTACTTC. As protein: CASSRWTGAESSYEQYF. This sequence joins TRBV27 and TRBJ2-7; 9 nucleotides align to TRBD1. The V gene's germline CDR1 is MNHEY and CDR2 SMNVEV (reference sequence). The CDR3 spans 17 residues. The V and J ends lost 5 bases and 0 bases, in that order; junction bases with no gene match: 11.

The chain is built from TRBV9 and TRBJ2-7; 7 nucleotides line up with TRBD2. Trimming cost V 0 bases and J 4 bases; bases outside gene matches: 13. The CDR3 is 17 residues long. Germline V gives CDR1 SGDLS, CDR2 YYNGEE. The CDR3 sequence is CASSVEGGTSAGYEQYF. The CDR3, as DNA: TGTGCCAGCAGCGTAGAGGGCGGAACTAGCGCGGGATACGAGCAGTACTTC.

J is TRBJ2-5 and V is TRBV4-2; D may be TRBD2 (5 bases). Germline V gives CDR1 LGHNA, CDR2 YNFKEQ. Trimming removed 4 bases from V and 5 bases from J, with 17 bases in between. The CDR3 totals 15 residues. This chain's CDR3 is CASSPEQARRETQYF. In DNA form, the CDR3 reads TGTGCCAGCAGCCCTGAGCAGGCCAGGAGGGAGACCCAGTACTTC.

J is TRBJ1-1 and V is TRBV6-5; D is ambiguous. The CDR3 contains 14 residues. The V end lost 2 bases, the J end lost 3 bases, and 10 bases lay between the germline ends. Germline CDR1 and CDR2: MNHEY and SVGAGI. CDR3 DNA: TGTGCCAGCAGTTACGGTAGCACTTACACTGAAGCTTTCTTT. Translating it yields CASSYGSTYTEAFF.

This sequence joins TRBV12-5 and TRBJ1-5; the match to TRBD1 covers 8 bases. Trimming at V came to 6 bases and at J to 4 bases, leaving 5 bases not matched to a gene. The CDR3 sequence is 14 residues long. Germline V CDR1 and CDR2: LGHNT, FRNRAP. CDR3 residues: CASGQGAGNQPQHF. CDR3 in DNA: TGTGCTAGTGGCCAGGGGGCTGGGAATCAGCCCCAGCATTTT.

This clone has only a few counts. V gene TRBV14 combines with J gene TRBJ2-1; 7 nucleotides align to TRBD2. V shed 4 bases, J shed 11 bases, and the junction held 8 bases outside the gene matches. This CDR3 has 13 amino acids. CDR1 SGHDN and CDR2 FVKESK come from the germline V gene. CDR3 in amino acids: CASSPPTSLKQFF. The CDR3, as DNA: TGTGCCAGCAGCCCCCCGACTAGCCTTAAGCAGTTCTTC.

The J gene is TRBJ2-7, the V gene TRBV5-1; TRBD2 matches at 15 bases. After removal of 3 bases from V and 3 bases from J, the junction contained 7 bases not matched to a gene. The V gene's germline CDR1 is SGHRS and CDR2 YFSETQ. The CDR3 has 17 residues. The CDR3: CASSSGLAGGISYEQYF. The DNA for the CDR3 is TGCGCCAGCAGCTCCGGACTAGCGGGGGGGATTAGCTACGAGCAGTACTTC.

This clone was seen a handful of times. This chain links TRBV5-4 with TRBJ2-5, with 8 bases fitting TRBD2. This CDR3 is 15 amino acids long. CDR1 is SGHNT, CDR2 YYREEE, per germline (reference sequence). The junction had 11 bases not matched to a gene; V was cut back by 8 bases and J by 2 bases. CDR3 loop: CASHKAGVEQETQYF. For the CDR3, the DNA is TGTGCCAGTCATAAAGCGGGAGTTGAACAAGAGACCCAGTACTTC.

The chain employs TRBV16 and TRBJ1-5; D is unclear. This CDR3 is 15 amino acids long. Trimming removed 0 bases at V and 3 bases at J, with 9 bases between. CDR1 and CDR2 (germline): KGHSY, FQNENV. The CDR3 is CASSQSGQFNQPQHF. CDR3 DNA sequence: TGTGCCAGCAGCCAATCTGGGCAGTTCAATCAGCCCCAGCATTTT. Together with reference TRBV16 and TRBJ1-5, the CDR3 gives the full variable domain: GEEVAQTPKHLVRGEGQKAKLYCAPIKGHSYVFWYQQVLKNEFKFLISFQNENVFDETGMPKERFSAKCLPNSPCSLEIQATKLEDSAVYFCASSQSGQFNQPQHFGDGTRLSIL.

The V gene is TRBV7-9, the J gene TRBJ2-7; 8 positions match TRBD2. With V trimmed by 5 bases and J by 6 bases, 12 bases remained unmatched. Germline V gene sequence: CDR1 SEHNR, CDR2 FQNEAQ (reference sequence). The CDR3 extends over 15 amino acids. The CDR3 DNA sequence: TGTGCCAGCAGCCCATCCCGGGGGGGCCAGGGCGAGCAGTACTTC. This gives the protein CASSPSRGGQGEQYF.

The chain joins TRBV28 to TRBJ2-2; D is ambiguous. The CDR3 is 13 amino acids. Trimming left V 8 bases short and J 0 bases short, with 7 bases between. Germline V lookup: CDR1 MDHEN, CDR2 SYDVKM. This CDR3 reads CASEKPNTGELFF. CDR3 nucleotides: TGTGCCAGCGAGAAGCCGAACACCGGGGAGCTGTTTTTT.

The chain couples TRBV9 to TRBJ1-1; TRBD1 matches 7 bases. This CDR3 has 15 residues. Germline CDR1 and CDR2: SGDLS and YYNGEE. With V trimmed by 2 bases and J by 1 base, 5 bases remained unmatched. CDR3 DNA sequence: TGTGCCAGCAGCGTTGGACAGGCGGCGAACACTGAAGCTTTCTTT. Its translation is CASSVGQAANTEAFF.

V is TRBV6-5 and J is TRBJ1-1; 8 bases are a match to TRBD1. This CDR3 contains 15 residues. The germline V gene has CDR1 MNHEY and CDR2 SVGAGI. V dropped 4 bases and J dropped 1; count of bases not matched to a gene: 5. CDR3 nucleotide sequence: TGTGCCAGCAGTTCCTCCGGGACAGGGAACACTGAAGCTTTCTTT. Its protein is CASSSSGTGNTEAFF.

CDR3 protein: CASSPRQGATRGNTIYF. The CDR3 nucleotides read TGTGCCAGCTCACCAAGACAGGGGGCGACACGTGGAAACACCATATATTTT. The V and J genes are TRBV18 and TRBJ1-3; 10 bases fit TRBD1. Germline V lookup: CDR1 KGHSH, CDR2 LQKENI. The CDR3 is made up of 17 amino acids. The ends lost 2 bases at V and 3 bases at J; junction bases unmatched: 7.

This clone was seen a few times. This chain uses TRBV18 with TRBJ2-1; TRBD2 might be the D (5 bases). The V end lost 3 bases, the J end lost 9 bases, and 9 bases lay between the germline ends. Germline values: CDR1 KGHSH, CDR2 LQKENI. The length of the CDR3 is 12 residues. The CDR3 protein is CASSPGRGEQFF. The CDR3 bases are TGTGCCAGCTCACCTGGCCGGGGTGAGCAGTTCTTC.

The chain uses TRBV7-2 and TRBJ2-2; D perhaps matches TRBD1 (6 bases). Trimming removed 2 bases from V and 4 bases from J, with 14 bases in between. This CDR3 spans 16 amino acids. Germline V gene data show CDR1 as SGHTA and CDR2 as FQGNSA. Here the CDR3 reads CASSLLGRGITGELFF. The CDR3 DNA sequence: TGTGCCAGCAGCTTATTAGGCAGGGGAATCACCGGGGAGCTGTTTTTT.

The CDR3 is CASKEGARKQYF. The CDR3 coding sequence is TGCGCCAGCAAGGAAGGGGCGAGAAAGCAGTACTTC. The chain couples TRBV5-1 to TRBJ2-7; D might be TRBD1 (5 bases). V was pared by 6 bases and J by 8 bases, with 15 bases between. CDR1 and CDR2 (germline): SGHRS, YFSETQ. The CDR3 spans 12 residues. The variable domain in full, completed from reference TRBV5-1 and TRBJ2-7, reads KAGVTQTPRYLIKTRGQQVTLSCSPISGHRSVSWYQQTPGQGLQFLFEYFSETQRNKGNFPGRFSGRQFSNSRSEMNVSTLELGDSALYLCASKEGARKQYFGPGTRLTVT.